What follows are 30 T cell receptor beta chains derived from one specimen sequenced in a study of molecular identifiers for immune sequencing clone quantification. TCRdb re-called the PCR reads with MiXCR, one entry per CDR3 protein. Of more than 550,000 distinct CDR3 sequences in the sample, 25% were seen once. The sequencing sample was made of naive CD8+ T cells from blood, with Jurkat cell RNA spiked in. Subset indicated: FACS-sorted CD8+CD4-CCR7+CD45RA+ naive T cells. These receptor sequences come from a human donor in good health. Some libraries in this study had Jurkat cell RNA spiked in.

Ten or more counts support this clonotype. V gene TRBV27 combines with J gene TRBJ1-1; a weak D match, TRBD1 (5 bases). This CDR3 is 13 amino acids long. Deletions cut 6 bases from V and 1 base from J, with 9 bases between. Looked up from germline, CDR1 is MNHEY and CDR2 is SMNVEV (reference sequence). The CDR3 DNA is TGTGCCAGCAGCTGGGGACGGAACACTGAAGCTTTCTTT. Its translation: CASSWGRNTEAFF.

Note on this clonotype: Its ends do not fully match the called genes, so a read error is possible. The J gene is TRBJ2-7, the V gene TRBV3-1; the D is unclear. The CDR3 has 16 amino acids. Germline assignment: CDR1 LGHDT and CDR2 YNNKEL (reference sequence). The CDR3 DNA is TGTGCCAGCGGCCAAGATCTTGCGATTCGGCCTCCCGAGCAGTACTTC. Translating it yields CASGQDLAIRPPEQYF.

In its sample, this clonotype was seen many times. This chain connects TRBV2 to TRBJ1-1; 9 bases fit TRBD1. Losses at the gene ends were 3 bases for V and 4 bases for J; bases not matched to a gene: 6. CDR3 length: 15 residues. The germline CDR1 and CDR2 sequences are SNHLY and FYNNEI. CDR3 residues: CASSDNRGPGTEAFF. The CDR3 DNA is TGTGCCAGCAGTGACAACAGGGGGCCTGGCACTGAAGCTTTCTTT.

The CDR3 here is CSATDSGNQPQHF. CDR3 coding DNA: TGCAGTGCTACGGACAGTGGCAATCAGCCCCAGCATTTT. The chain is built from TRBV20-1 and TRBJ1-5; D is perhaps TRBD1 (6 bases). The CDR3 loop spans 13 amino acids. Germline V gives CDR1 DFQATT, CDR2 SNEGSKA (reference sequence). The V gene lost 4 bases and the J gene lost 2 bases, with 9 bases spanning the gap.

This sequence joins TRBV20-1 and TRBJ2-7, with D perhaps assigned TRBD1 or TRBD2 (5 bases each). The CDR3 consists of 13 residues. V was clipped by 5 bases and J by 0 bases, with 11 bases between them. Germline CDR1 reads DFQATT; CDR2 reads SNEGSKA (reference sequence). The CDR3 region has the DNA TGCAGTGCTCGTCCGAGGGGCTCCTACGAGCAGTACTTC. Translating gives CSARPRGSYEQYF.

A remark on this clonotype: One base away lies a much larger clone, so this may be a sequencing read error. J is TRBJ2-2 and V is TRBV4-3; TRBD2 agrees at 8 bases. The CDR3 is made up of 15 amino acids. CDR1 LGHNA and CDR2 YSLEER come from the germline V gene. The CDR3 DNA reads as TGCGCCTGCAGCCCGGGGGGGCGATGGACCGGGGAGCTGTTTTTT. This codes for CACSPGGRWTGELFF.

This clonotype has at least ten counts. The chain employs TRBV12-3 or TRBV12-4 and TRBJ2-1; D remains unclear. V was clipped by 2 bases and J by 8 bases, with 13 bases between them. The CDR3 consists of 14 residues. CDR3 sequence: CASSLISDRDEQFF. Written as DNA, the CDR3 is TGTGCCAGCAGTTTAATTTCAGATAGGGATGAGCAGTTCTTC.

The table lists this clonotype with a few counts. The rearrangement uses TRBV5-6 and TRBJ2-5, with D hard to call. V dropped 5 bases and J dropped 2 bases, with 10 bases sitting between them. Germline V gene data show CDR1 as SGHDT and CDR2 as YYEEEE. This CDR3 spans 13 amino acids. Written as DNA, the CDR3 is TGTGCCAGCAGGGGGTTTGGGCAAGAGACCCAGTACTTC. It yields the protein CASRGFGQETQYF.

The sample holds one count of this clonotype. The CDR3 is CAGSLTGYEQYF. Written as DNA, the CDR3 is TGTGCCGGCAGCCTGACCGGGTACGAGCAGTACTTC. The rearrangement joins TRBV5-3 to TRBJ2-7; D remains ambiguous. TRBV5-3 is marked as an open reading frame, function uncertain. V lost 10 bases and J lost 4, with 15 bases in between. This CDR3 is built from 12 residues.

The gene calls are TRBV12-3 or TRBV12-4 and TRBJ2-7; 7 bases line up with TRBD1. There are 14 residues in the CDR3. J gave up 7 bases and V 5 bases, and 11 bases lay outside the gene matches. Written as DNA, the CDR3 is TGTGCCAGCAGTCAAACTCAGGGGGTGAGGGAGCAGTACTTC. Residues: CASSQTQGVREQYF.

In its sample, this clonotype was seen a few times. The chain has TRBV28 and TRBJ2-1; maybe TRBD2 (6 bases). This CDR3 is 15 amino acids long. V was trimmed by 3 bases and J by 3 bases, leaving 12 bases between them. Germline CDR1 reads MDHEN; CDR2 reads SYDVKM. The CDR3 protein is CASSLEGSHYNEQFF. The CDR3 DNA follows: TGTGCCAGCAGTTTGGAGGGGTCCCACTACAATGAGCAGTTCTTC. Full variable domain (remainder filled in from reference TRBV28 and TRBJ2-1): DVKVTQSSRYLVKRTGEKVFLECVQDMDHENMFWYRQDPGLGLRLIYFSYDVKMKEKGDIPEGYSVSREKKERFSLILESASTNQTSMYLCASSLEGSHYNEQFFGPGTRLTVL.

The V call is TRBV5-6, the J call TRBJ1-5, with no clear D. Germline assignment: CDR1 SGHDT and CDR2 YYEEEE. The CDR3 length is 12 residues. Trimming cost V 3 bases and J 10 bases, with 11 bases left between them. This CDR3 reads CASSSGSGPQHF. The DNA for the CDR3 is TGTGCCAGCAGCTCGGGGAGTGGTCCCCAGCATTTT.

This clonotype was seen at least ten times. In nucleotides, the CDR3 is TGTGCCAGCAGTTTATCCGGGACTCTGGGTGTAGATACGCAGTATTTT. This gives the protein CASSLSGTLGVDTQYF. The chain couples TRBV28 to TRBJ2-3; a possible D gene is TRBD2 (6 bases). Germline assignment: CDR1 MDHEN and CDR2 SYDVKM. This CDR3 spans 16 amino acids. V was shortened by 1 base and J by 5 bases, with 16 bases between the two germline ends. Full variable domain (missing parts from reference TRBV28 and TRBJ2-3): DVKVTQSSRYLVKRTGEKVFLECVQDMDHENMFWYRQDPGLGLRLIYFSYDVKMKEKGDIPEGYSVSREKKERFSLILESASTNQTSMYLCASSLSGTLGVDTQYFGPGTRLTVL.

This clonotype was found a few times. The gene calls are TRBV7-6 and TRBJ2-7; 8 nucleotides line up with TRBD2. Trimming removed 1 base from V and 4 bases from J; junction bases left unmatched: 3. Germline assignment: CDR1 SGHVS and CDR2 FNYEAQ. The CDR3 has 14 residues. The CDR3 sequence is CASSLGSGKYEQYF. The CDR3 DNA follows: TGTGCCAGCAGCTTAGGTAGCGGGAAATACGAGCAGTACTTC. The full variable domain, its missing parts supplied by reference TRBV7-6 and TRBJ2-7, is GAGVSQSPRYKVTKRGQDVALRCDPISGHVSLYWYRQALGQGPEFLTYFNYEAQQDKSGLPNDRFSAERPEGSISTLTIQRTEQRDSAMYRCASSLGSGKYEQYFGPGTRLTVT.

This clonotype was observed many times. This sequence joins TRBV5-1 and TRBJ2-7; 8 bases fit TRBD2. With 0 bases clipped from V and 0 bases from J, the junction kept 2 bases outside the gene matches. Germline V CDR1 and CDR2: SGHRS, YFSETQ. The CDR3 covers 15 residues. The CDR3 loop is CASSLASGSSYEQYF. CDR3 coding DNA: TGCGCCAGCAGCTTGGCCAGCGGGAGCTCCTACGAGCAGTACTTC.

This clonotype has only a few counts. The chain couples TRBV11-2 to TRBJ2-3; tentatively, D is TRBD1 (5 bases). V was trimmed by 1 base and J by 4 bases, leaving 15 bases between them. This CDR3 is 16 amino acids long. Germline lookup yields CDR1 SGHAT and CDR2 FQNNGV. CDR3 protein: CASSLGRDGDSDTQYF. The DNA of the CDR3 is TGTGCCAGCAGCTTAGGCAGGGATGGGGATTCAGATACGCAGTATTTT.

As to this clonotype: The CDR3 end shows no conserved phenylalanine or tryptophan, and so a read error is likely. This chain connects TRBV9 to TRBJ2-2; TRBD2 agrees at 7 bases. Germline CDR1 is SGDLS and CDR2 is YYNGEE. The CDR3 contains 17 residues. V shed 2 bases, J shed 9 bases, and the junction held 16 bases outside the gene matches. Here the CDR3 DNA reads TGTGCCAGCAGCGTTTCCCAGACTAGCTCTAACTCCAGGGAGCTGTTTTCT. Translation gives CASSVSQTSSNSRELFS.

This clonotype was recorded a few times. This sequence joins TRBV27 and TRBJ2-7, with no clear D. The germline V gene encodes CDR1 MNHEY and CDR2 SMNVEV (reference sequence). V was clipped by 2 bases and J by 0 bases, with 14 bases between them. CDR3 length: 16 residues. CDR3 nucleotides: TGTGCCAGCAGTTTAATTCGCACGGCCATCTCCTACGAGCAGTACTTC. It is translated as CASSLIRTAISYEQYF.

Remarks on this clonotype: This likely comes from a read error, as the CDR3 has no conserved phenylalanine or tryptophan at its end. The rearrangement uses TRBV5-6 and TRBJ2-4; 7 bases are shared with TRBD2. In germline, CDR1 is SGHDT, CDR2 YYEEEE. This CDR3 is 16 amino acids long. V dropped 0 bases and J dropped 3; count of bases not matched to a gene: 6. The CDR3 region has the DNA TGTGCCAGCAGCTTGGGTGCGGGAGTTGGCAAAAACATTCAGTACCTC. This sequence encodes CASSLGAGVGKNIQYL.

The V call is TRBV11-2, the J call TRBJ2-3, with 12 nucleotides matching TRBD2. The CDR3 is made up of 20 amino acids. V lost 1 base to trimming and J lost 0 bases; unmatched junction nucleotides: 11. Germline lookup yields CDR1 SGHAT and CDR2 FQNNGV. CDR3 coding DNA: TGTGCCAGCAGCTTAGTTGGGACTAGCGGGCCCCACGGTAGCACAGATACGCAGTATTTT. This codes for CASSLVGTSGPHGSTDTQYF.

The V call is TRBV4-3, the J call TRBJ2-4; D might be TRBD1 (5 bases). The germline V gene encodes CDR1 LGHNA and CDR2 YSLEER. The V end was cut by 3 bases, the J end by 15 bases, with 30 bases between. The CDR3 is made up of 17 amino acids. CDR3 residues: CASSQEGVSGPGPLPYF. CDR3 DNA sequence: TGCGCCAGCAGCCAGGAAGGGGTTTCGGGCCCGGGCCCCCTTCCGTACTTC.

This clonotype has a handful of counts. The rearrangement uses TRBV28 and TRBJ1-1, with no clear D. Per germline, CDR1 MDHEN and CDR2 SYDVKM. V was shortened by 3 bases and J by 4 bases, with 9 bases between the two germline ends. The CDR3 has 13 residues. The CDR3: CASSFSPPTEAFF. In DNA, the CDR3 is TGTGCCAGCAGTTTCTCCCCCCCCACTGAAGCTTTCTTT.

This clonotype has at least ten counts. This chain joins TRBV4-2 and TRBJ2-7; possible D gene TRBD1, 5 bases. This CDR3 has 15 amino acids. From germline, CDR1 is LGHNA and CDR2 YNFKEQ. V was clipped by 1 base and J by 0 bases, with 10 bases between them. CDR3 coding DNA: TGTGCCAGCAGCCAAGGGACACCCAGCTCCTACGAGCAGTACTTC. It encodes CASSQGTPSSYEQYF.

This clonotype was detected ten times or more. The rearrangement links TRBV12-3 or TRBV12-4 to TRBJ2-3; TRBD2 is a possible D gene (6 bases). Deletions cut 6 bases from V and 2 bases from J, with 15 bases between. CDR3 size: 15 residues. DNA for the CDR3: TGTGCCAGCAGCCCCGCTGGGCGGGACACAGATACGCAGTATTTT. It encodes CASSPAGRDTDTQYF.

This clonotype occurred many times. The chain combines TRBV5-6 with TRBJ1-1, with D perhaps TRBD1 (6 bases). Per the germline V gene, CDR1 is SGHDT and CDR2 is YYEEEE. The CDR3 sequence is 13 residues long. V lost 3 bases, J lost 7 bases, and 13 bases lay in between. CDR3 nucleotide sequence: TGTGCCAGCAGCTCCCACGGGACACTTGAAGCTTTCTTT. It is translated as CASSSHGTLEAFF.

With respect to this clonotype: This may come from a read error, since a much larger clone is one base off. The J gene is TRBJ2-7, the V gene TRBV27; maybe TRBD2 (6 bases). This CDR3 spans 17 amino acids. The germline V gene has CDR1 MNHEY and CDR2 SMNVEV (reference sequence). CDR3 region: CASSLSGGSWNMAEQDF. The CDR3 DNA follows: TGTGCCAGCAGTTTATCGGGGGGTTCATGGAATATGGCCGAGCAGGACTTC.

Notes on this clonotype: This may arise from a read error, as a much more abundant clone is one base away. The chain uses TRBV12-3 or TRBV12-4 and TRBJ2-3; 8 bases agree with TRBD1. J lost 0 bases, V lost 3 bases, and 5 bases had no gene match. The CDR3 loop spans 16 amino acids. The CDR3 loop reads CASSFPRTGSTDTQYF. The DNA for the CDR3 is TGTGCCAGCAGTTTCCCGCGGACAGGGAGCACAGATACGCAGTATTTT.

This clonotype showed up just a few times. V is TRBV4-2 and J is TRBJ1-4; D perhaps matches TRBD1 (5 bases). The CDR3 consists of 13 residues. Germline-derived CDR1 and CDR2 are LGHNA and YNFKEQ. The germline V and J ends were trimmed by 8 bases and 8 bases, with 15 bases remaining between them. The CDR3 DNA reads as TGTGCCAGCGCACCAGGGTATGACGAAAAACTGTTTTTT. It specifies CASAPGYDEKLFF.

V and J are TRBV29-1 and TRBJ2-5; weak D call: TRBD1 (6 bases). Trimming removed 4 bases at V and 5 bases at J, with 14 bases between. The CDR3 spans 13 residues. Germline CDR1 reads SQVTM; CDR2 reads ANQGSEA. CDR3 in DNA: TGCAGCGTTGTTTTGGGGGCCCGGGAGACCCAGTACTTC. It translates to CSVVLGARETQYF.

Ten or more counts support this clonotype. The CDR3 bases are TGTGCCAGCAGTTACAGTCTTAATAACGAGCAGTACTTC. Protein product: CASSYSLNNEQYF. The genes are TRBV6-6 and TRBJ2-7, with D hard to call. Germline-derived CDR1 and CDR2 are MNHNY and SVGAGI (reference sequence). The CDR3 has 13 residues. V was trimmed by 2 bases and J by 5 bases, leaving 10 bases between them.